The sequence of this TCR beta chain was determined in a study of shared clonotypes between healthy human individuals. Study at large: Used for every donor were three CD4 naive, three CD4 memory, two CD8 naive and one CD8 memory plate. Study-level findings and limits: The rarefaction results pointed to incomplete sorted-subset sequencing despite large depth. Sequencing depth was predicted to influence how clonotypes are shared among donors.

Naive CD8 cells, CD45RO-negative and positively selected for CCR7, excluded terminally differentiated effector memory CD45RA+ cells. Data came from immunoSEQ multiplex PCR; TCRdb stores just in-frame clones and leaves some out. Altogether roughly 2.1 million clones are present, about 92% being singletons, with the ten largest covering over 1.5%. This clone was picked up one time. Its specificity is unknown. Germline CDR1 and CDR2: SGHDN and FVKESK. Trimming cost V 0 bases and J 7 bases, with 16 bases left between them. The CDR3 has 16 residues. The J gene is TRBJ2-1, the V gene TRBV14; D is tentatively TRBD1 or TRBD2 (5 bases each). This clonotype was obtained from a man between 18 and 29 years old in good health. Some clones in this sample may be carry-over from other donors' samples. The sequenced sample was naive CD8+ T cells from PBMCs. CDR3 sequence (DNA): TGTGCCAGCAGCCAAGAATCCTTAAAGTGGGGGAATGAGCAGTTCTTC. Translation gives CASSQESLKWGNEQFF.